This T cell receptor beta chain was identified in a study of shared clonotypes between healthy human individuals (TCRdb year 2020). For the wider study: A few men and a couple of women, aged 18 to 49 years, made up the cohort. For each donor, three plates each were used for CD4 naive and CD4 memory, two plates were used for CD8 naive, and one plate was used for CD8 memory. The study deeply sequenced blood TCR repertoires of about five healthy adults to estimate repertoire size and the extent of clonotype sharing between individuals. Different laboratories and diverse techniques were used to prepare libraries and sequence TCR repertoires, to increase sequencing depth and limit assay-specific biases. Leukapheresis yielded between about 0.94 and 8.9 billion PBMCs per donor.

Here V drops 4 bases and J drops 4 bases, and the junction holds 9 bases not matched to any gene. The CDR3 numbers 16 residues from cysteine through phenylalanine. Only the CDR3 portion is preserved as DNA: 48 bases, with reading frame beginning at the first base. The germline V gene sets CDR1 to ENHRY and CDR2 to SYGVKD. The full study reports these points: Clonotypes shared by all four sorted-subset donors showed higher generation probabilities than non-shared clonotypes. Pairwise subsampling indicated that sequencing depth was expected to affect the degree of clonotype sharing among donors. Naive subsets generally had larger estimated clonotype richness than memory subsets. Roughly 5.2% of naive CD4, roughly 3.6% of naive CD8, around 2.3% of memory CD4, and 0.35% to 0.4% of memory CD8 clonotypes were shared across four donors. Incomplete sequencing was indicated by rarefaction of sorted-subset datasets, despite the large sequencing depth. Sampling was restricted to blood, and TCR repertoires in tissues likely differ from the TCR repertoires found in blood. The genetic and exposure-history diversity represented was limited by the small number of donors.

With regard to this clone: Its recognized antigen is unknown. The sample holds no much larger clone one base away, and base qualities are not on file.

Healthy HIV-negative adults with no recently reported acute infections or vaccinations were included as donors. Only Caucasian adults living in Nashville, Tennessee, USA were represented among the donors. CD4+ T cells were enriched by magnetic negative selection; naive cells were then positively selected on CD45RA, and the negative fraction formed the memory subset. After blood collection by leukapheresis, PBMCs were isolated using Ficoll-Histopaque density gradient centrifugation and then cryopreserved in the vapor phase of liquid nitrogen. Analytical flow cytometry was used to check the purity and quantity of each magnetically sorted T cell population. From each sorted fraction, genomic DNA was isolated and quantified by UV absorbance on a Nanodrop 2000c. Using the deep immunoSEQ assay, TCR CDR3 regions were amplified from genomic DNA by multiplex PCR. For each cell subset, the extracted genomic DNA was distributed evenly across all wells of several immunoSEQ 96-well plates, and each plate served as one replicate. Each replicate PCR for sorted subsets received about 220 ng genomic DNA, equal to tens of thousands of T cell genomes. The purified libraries were quantified using a Qubit 3.0 fluorometer, sized with a Bioanalyzer 2100, and then quantified again using the KAPA Library Quantification kit. Every immunoSEQ 96-well plate was sequenced on a separate single-read 150-cycle Illumina NextSeq 550 flow cell. Regarding the original processing steps: Because the immunoSEQ output held only junctional sequences and lacked quality scores, the filtering could not match the filtering applied to full-length reads. Sequences were annotated with PyIR, a Python wrapper for IgBLAST v1.9, and V/J genes and CDR3 were assigned using IMGT germline references. Reads were filtered out if the reads had weak V/J assignments (E-value above 1e-6), no CDR3, stop codons, out-of-frame junctions, or ambiguous translated residues. A V3J clonotype was defined by an identical inferred V gene, J gene, and CDR3 amino acid sequence. To compute the percentage overlap between repertoires, the number of shared unique clonotypes was divided by the size of the smaller repertoire. Richness of each repertoire was evaluated using RTK rarefaction, the Chao1 estimator, and Recon v2.1 estimates of unobserved clonotypes. For all TCRbeta clonotypes obtained by the gDNA method from several donors, generation probabilities were computed with OLGA. Held by TCRdb, this immuneACCESS table contains in-frame sequences only and omits some clones. Under half of the omission traces to an unresolved V gene where checked; the cause of the rest is unknown. That table gives V, J and clone size, and the DNA gave D and trimming. The sample has some 790,000 clones on record, 55% to 80% of them singletons. About 1.8% of the sample rests with the top ten.

The origin of this receptor is a woman in her twenties or thirties in good health. The sequenced sample was memory CD4+ T cells sorted from blood. What this sample's cell subset or site label stands for: CD45RA-negative fraction. Recombination connected TRBV10-3 to TRBJ2-7, with 11 bases in between that match TRBD1. The DNA is TGTGCCATCAGTGCGGCTCCGGGACAGGGGGGGTACGAGCAGTACTTC. Its protein reads: CAISAAPGQGGYEQYF.